This T cell receptor (beta chain) was sequenced for a study of cytomegalovirus exposure and HLA in healthy donors (dated by TCRdb to between 2016 and 2019). Concerning the study at large: A later analysis indicated that the 90 to 150 validation repertoires were generated on the platform also employed for the approximately 700 repertoires of the first cohort. Besides the first cohort of about 730 subjects, a separate validation cohort made up of over a hundred different subjects was used. To predict cytomegalovirus infection status, the study brought together high-throughput TCR immunosequencing, statistical association of individual TCRs with disease status, and machine learning. The study was designed to test whether signatures of past pathogen exposure could be identified by cataloging public T cell receptors.

The investigation overall reported the following: A total of 164 TCR beta chains were listed by the study as associated with cytomegalovirus. A few of the identified cytomegalovirus-associated TCR beta chains were confirmed in vitro to be specific for cytomegalovirus antigens. All 120 or so repertoires were used to score co-occurrence in the validation cohort in a later analysis, because that analysis had no HLA typing for the cohort. Cytomegalovirus status was reported to be diagnosed by the classifier with high specificity and sensitivity in both the original and validation cohorts. The authors suggested that the approach could potentially be generalized to other disease states and immunological phenotypes. Of the cluster scores, about 94% were above 0 in a later analysis, which found that TCRs clustered in the first cohort also tended to co-occur in the approximately 130 validation repertoires. Most TCR sequences were observed very rarely across donors, whereas some public TCRs were present in many individuals.

The receptor library was made with the immunoSEQ multiplex PCR assay. Regarding the original processing steps: A statistical classification framework was built to diagnose cytomegalovirus status from the catalog of TCR beta chain sequences. In its TCRdb copy, this immuneACCESS table keeps in-frame sequences only and misses some clones. Where compared with another copy, unresolved V genes explain less than half of these, and the others have no known cause. That table is the source of V, J and clone size, and D and trimming were worked out from the DNA. Within this sample are approximately 110,000 clones, with around 94% of them counted one time only. The ten top clones hold roughly 1.2% of the sample. For CDR1 and CDR2, the germline V gene lists SGDLS and YYNGEE. Here V drops 1 base and J drops 6 bases, and the junction holds 8 bases not matched to any gene. The CDR3 has 16 amino acids, counting the end cysteine and phenylalanine. Only CDR3 DNA remains: 48 bases, in frame from the first base.

Donors formed part of the validation cohort, which comprised about 130 subjects and was distinct from the first cohort of under 850 subjects. Notes on this clone: Its target antigen remains unknown. No quality values exist for individual bases; no much larger clone is one base distant.

Sequenced input: PBMCs. The chain is assembled from TRBV9 and TRBJ2-1, and 9 junction bases match TRBD2. The receptor's source is a woman younger than 30 in good health and CMV-seronegative. The CDR3 protein sequence reads: CASSVSPAGGANEQFF. The sequenced DNA: TGTGCCAGCAGCGTATCGCCAGCGGGGGGAGCCAATGAGCAGTTCTTC.